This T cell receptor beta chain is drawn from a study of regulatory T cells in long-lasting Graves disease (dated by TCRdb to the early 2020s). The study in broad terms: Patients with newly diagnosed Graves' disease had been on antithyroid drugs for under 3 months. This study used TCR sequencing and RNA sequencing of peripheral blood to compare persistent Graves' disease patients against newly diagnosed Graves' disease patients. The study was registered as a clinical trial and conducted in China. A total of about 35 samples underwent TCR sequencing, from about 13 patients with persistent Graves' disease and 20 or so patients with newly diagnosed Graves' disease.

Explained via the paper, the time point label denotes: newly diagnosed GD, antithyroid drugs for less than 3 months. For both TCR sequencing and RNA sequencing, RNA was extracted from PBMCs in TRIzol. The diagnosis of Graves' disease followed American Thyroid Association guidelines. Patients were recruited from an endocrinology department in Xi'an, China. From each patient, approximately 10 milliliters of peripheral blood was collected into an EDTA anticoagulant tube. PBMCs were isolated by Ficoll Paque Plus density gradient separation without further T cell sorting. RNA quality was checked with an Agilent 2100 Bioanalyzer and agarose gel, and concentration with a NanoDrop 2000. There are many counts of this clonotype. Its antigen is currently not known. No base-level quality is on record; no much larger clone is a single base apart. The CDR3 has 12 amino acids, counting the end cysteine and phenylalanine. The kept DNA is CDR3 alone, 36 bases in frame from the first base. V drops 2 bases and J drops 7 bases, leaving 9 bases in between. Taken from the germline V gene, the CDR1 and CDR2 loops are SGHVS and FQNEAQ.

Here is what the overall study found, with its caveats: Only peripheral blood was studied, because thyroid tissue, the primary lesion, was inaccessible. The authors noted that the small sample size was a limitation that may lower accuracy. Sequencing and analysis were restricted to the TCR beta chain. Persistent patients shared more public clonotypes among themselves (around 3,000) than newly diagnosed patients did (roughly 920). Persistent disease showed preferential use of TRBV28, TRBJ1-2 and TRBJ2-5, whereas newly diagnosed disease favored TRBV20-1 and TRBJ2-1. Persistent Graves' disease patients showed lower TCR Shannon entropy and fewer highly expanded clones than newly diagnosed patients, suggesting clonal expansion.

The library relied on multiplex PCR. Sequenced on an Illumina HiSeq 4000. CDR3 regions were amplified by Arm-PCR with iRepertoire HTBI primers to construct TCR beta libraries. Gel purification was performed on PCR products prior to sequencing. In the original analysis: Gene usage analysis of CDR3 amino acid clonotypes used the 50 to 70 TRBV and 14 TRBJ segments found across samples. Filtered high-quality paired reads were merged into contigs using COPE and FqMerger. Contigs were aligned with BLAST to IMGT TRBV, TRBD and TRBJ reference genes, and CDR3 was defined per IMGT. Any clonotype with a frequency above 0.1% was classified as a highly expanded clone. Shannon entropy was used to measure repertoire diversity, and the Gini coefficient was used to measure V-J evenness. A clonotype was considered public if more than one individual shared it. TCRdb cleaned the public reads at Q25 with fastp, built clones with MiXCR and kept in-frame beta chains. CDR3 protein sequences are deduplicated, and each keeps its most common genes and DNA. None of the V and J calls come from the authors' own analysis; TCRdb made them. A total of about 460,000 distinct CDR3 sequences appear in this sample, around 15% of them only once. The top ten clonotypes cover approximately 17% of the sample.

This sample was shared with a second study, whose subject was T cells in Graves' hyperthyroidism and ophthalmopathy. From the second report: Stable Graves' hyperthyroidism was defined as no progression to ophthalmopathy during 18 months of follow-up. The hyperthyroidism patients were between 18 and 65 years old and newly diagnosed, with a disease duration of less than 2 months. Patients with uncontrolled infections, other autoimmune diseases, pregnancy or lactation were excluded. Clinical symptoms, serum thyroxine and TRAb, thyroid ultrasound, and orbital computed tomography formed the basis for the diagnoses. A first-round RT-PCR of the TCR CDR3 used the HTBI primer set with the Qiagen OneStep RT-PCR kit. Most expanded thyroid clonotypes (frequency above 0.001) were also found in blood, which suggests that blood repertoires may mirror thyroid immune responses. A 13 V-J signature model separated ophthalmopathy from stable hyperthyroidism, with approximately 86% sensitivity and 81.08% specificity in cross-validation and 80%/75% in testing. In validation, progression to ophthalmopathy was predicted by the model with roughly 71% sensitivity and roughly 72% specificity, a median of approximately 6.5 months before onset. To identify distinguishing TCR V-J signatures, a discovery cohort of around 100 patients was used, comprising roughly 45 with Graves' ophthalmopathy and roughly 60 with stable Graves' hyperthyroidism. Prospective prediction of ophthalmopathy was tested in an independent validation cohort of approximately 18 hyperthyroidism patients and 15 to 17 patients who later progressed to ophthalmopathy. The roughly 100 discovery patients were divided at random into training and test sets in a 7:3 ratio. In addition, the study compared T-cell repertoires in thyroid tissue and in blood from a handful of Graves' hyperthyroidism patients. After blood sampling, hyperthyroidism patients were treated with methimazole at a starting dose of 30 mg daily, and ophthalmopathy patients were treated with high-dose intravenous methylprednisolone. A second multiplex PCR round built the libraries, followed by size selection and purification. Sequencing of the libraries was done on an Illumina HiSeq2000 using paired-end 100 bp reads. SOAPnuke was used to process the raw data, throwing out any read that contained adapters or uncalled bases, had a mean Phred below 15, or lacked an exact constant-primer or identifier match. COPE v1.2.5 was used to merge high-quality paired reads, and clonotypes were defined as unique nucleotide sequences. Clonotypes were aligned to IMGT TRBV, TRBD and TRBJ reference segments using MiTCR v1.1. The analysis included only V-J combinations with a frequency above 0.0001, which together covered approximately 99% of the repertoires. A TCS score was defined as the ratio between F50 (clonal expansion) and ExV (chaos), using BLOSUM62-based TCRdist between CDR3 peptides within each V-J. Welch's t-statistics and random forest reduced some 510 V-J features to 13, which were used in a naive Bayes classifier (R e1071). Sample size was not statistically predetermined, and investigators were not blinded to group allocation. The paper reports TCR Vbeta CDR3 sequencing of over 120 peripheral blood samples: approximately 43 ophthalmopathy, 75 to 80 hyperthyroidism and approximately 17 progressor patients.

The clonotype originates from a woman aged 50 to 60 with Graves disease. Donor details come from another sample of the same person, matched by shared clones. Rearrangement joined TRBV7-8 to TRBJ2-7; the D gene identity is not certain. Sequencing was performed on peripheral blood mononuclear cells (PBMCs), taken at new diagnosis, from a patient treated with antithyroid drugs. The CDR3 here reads CASSLRSGEQYF. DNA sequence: TGTGCCAGCAGCTTAAGGTCCGGTGAGCAGTACTTC. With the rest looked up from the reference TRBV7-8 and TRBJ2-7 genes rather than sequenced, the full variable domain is GAGVSQSPRYKVAKRGQDVALRCDPISGHVSLFWYQQALGQGPEFLTYFQNEAQLDKSGLPSDRFFAERPEGSVSTLKIQRTQQEDSAVYLCASSLRSGEQYFGPGTRLTVT.